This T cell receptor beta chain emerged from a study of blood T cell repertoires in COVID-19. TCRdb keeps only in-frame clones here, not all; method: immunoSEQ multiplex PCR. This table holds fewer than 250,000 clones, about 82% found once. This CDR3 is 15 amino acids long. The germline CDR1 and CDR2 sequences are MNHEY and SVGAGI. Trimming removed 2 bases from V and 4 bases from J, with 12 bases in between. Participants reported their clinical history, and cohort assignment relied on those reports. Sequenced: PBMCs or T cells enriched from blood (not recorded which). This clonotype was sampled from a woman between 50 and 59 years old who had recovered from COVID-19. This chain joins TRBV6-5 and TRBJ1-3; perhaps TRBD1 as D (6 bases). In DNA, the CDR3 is TGTGCCAGCAGTTACACCGGGACATCAGGAAACACCATATATTTT. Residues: CASSYTGTSGNTIYF.